The 6 T cell receptor beta chains below were found in one sample sequenced in a study of T-cell memory formation after mild COVID-19. TCRdb processed the 5' RACE reads anew with MiXCR; each CDR3 protein has one entry. The table includes about 190,000 distinct CDR3 sequences, about 22% detected once. The sequencing sample was made of PBMCs or a T cell subset sorted from them (not recorded which). Receptor source: an adult woman who had mild COVID-19 (a few samples of this study predate the infection). Cell type and time point are not known.

This clonotype appeared a few times. The chain is built from TRBV19 and TRBJ2-7; the match to TRBD1 covers 9 bases. This CDR3 is 16 amino acids long. Germline V gives CDR1 LNHDA, CDR2 SQIVND (reference sequence). The V and J ends lost 5 bases and 0 bases, in that order; junction bases with no gene match: 8. CDR3 nucleotides: TGTGCCAGTAGTGAAGGGACAGGGATTTTCTCCTACGAGCAGTACTTC. It translates to CASSEGTGIFSYEQYF.

In this sample, this clonotype turned up many times. The chain uses TRBV9 and TRBJ2-7, with 9 bases identical to TRBD2. The germline gives CDR1 SGDLS, CDR2 YYNGEE. Losses at the gene ends were 0 bases for V and 8 bases for J; bases not matched to a gene: 6. The CDR3 has 14 residues. The CDR3 loop reads CASSVEAGGPKQYF. The CDR3 DNA is TGTGCCAGCAGCGTAGAAGCGGGGGGCCCTAAGCAGTACTTC.

This clonotype was found many times. The chain is built from TRBV5-1 and TRBJ2-7; 8 nucleotides agree with TRBD2. The CDR3 runs to 14 residues. CDR1 and CDR2 (germline): SGHRS, YFSETQ. The trim removed 7 bases at V and 3 bases at J, leaving 9 bases unmatched. CDR3 DNA: TGCGCCAGCCGGGGGGGGGCGAAGGACTACGAGCAGTACTTC. Translated: CASRGGAKDYEQYF. Drawing the rest from reference TRBV5-1 and TRBJ2-7, the complete variable domain is KAGVTQTPRYLIKTRGQQVTLSCSPISGHRSVSWYQQTPGQGLQFLFEYFSETQRNKGNFPGRFSGRQFSNSRSEMNVSTLELGDSALYLCASRGGAKDYEQYFGPGTRLTVT.

This clonotype was seen a handful of times. This rearrangement joins TRBV5-1 to TRBJ1-2; 8 nucleotides align to TRBD1. The CDR3 runs to 14 residues. Germline V gives CDR1 SGHRS, CDR2 YFSETQ. V was pared by 3 bases and J by 8 bases, with 9 bases of the junction left unmatched. The CDR3, as DNA: TGCGCCAGCAGCTCCGAAGGACAGGGTACCGGCTACACCTTC. The encoded protein is CASSSEGQGTGYTF.

This clonotype has a handful of counts. The V and J genes are TRBV3-1 and TRBJ2-3, with D uncertain. This CDR3 is 13 amino acids long. V was trimmed by 8 bases and J by 3 bases, leaving 12 bases between them. CDR1 is LGHDT, CDR2 YNNKEL, per germline (reference sequence). The CDR3 region is CASGESQTDTQYF. CDR3 in DNA: TGTGCCAGCGGGGAAAGCCAAACAGATACGCAGTATTTT.

There are a few counts of this clonotype. The V call is TRBV5-6, the J call TRBJ2-3; 8 bases are a match to TRBD1. The J segment lost 4 bases and the V segment lost 4 bases, leaving 8 bases of the junction unmatched. Germline loops: CDR1 SGHDT, CDR2 YYEEEE. The CDR3 has 15 residues. The CDR3 reads CASSTGQGKADTQYF. In nucleotides, the CDR3 is TGTGCCAGCAGCACCGGACAGGGTAAAGCAGATACGCAGTATTTT. The full variable domain, with the rest looked up from reference TRBV5-6 and TRBJ2-3, is DAGVTQSPTHLIKTRGQQVTLRCSPKSGHDTVSWYQQALGQGPQFIFQYYEEEERQRGNFPDRFSGHQFPNYSSELNVNALLLGDSALYLCASSTGQGKADTQYFGPGTRLTVL.